The 7 T cell receptor beta chains below all came from one sample that was sequenced in a study of glioma-infiltrating T cells. The iRepertoire nested amplicon-rescue multiplex PCR amplified TCR alpha and beta CDR3s from RNA. MiXCR was run by TCRdb on the multiplex PCR reads, yielding one entry per CDR3 protein. The table includes some 100,000 distinct CDR3 sequences, less than 30% detected once. The specimen sequenced was glioma tissue, nonneoplastic brain tissue, or PBMCs (not recorded which). Receptor source: a human donor with low-grade glioma or glioblastoma, undergoing nonglioma brain surgery, or in good health (not recorded which).

This clonotype was seen a single time. At one end the junction does not follow the germline gene, possibly because of a read error. V and J are TRBV2 and TRBJ1-1, with TRBD1 as a possible D gene (6 bases). In germline, CDR1 is SNHLY, CDR2 FYNNEI. The CDR3 is 16 amino acids. CDR3 sequence: CASSEAGGASNTESFF. The CDR3 DNA reads as TGTGCCAGCAGTGAAGCAGGGGGAGCCTCGAACACTGAATCTTTCTTT. Looking up the rest from reference TRBV2 and TRBJ1-1 gives the full variable domain: EPEVTQTPSHQVTQMGQEVILRCVPISNHLYFYWYRQILGQKVEFLVSFYNNEISEKSEIFDDQFSVERPDGSNFTLKIRSTKLEDSAMYFCASSEAGGASNTESFFGQGTRLTVV.

Remarks on this clonotype: A much larger clone is a single base away; this may be a read error. The CDR3 end shows no conserved phenylalanine or tryptophan, and so a read error is likely. The chain uses TRBV24-1 and TRBJ2-7, with D hard to call. The length of the CDR3 is 16 residues. Deletions cut 0 bases from V and 3 bases from J, with 14 bases between. The germline V gene has CDR1 KGHDR and CDR2 SFDVKD. In DNA form, the CDR3 reads TGTGCCACCAGTGATTTGTTACAGTCGTCTCACTACGAGCAGTACCTC. This encodes CATSDLLQSSHYEQYL.

Points on this clonotype: One base away lies a much larger clone, so this may be a sequencing read error. This CDR3 fails to terminate in the conserved phenylalanine or tryptophan, so it likely reflects a read error. The V and J genes are TRBV29-1 and TRBJ2-5; TRBD1 aligns across 11 bases. This CDR3 is 13 amino acids long. Unmatched junction bases numbered 0, after V lost 4 bases and J lost 2 bases. The germline V gene has CDR1 SQVTM and CDR2 ANQGSEA. The DNA for the CDR3 is TGCAGCGTTGGGGACAGGGGGCAAGAGACCCAGTACCTC. It specifies CSVGDRGQETQYL.

This clonotype was counted once. The chain recombines TRBV20-1 with TRBJ2-7; tentative D call: TRBD2 (7 bases). Germline CDR1 and CDR2: DFQATT and SNEGSKA (reference sequence). V dropped 3 bases and J dropped 9 bases, with 24 bases sitting between them. The CDR3 consists of 15 residues. CDR3 in DNA: TGCAGTGCTAGTGACCGCTATAGGGGGGGCAACGGGCAGTACTTC. This sequence encodes CSASDRYRGGNGQYF.

This clonotype was detected a few times. The genes are TRBV3-1 and TRBJ1-5; TRBD1 might be the D (5 bases). Trimming took 5 bases from V and 5 from J, leaving 16 bases between them. CDR1 is LGHDT, CDR2 YNNKEL, per germline (reference sequence). The CDR3 totals 15 residues. CDR3 sequence (DNA): TGTGCCAGCAGCTCGACAGCGGCGGGTTATCAGCCCCAGCATTTT. Translating it yields CASSSTAAGYQPQHF. Together with reference TRBV3-1 and TRBJ1-5, the CDR3 gives the full variable domain: DTAVSQTPKYLVTQMGNDKSIKCEQNLGHDTMYWYKQDSKKFLKIMFSYNNKELIINETVPNRFSPKSPDKAHLNLHINSLELGDSAVYFCASSSTAAGYQPQHFGDGTRLSIL.

This clonotype was seen at least ten times. The rearrangement links TRBV20-1 to TRBJ1-5; D gene ambiguous. The V end was cut by 2 bases, the J end by 0 bases, with 14 bases between. Germline CDR1 is DFQATT and CDR2 is SNEGSKA (reference sequence). This CDR3 is built from 16 residues. Here the CDR3 DNA reads TGCAGTGCTAGACGTGGCACAGCGGATAGCAATCAGCCCCAGCATTTT. Amino acid sequence: CSARRGTADSNQPQHF.

Comments on this clonotype: One base away lies a much larger clone, so this may be a sequencing read error. This chain links TRBV15 with TRBJ1-1; D might be TRBD1 (6 bases). The CDR3 loop spans 13 amino acids. Germline CDR1 and CDR2: LNHNV and YYDKDF (reference sequence). The CDR3 coding sequence is TGTGCCATTATAGACAGGAAGAACACTGAAACTTTCTTT. Protein sequence: CAIIDRKNTETFF.